This T cell receptor (beta chain) was retrieved from a study of neurological immune-mediated disorders. The CDR3 is 16 amino acids. Germline CDR1 and CDR2: SGHAT and FQNNGV. V was trimmed by 5 bases and J by 4 bases, leaving 17 bases between them. Synthesis of cDNA used 5'RACE (with 10-nucleotide random UMIs). TCRdb redid the calling of the 5' RACE reads with MiXCR, one entry per CDR3 protein. This table holds about 89,000 distinct CDR3 sequences, 2% to 3% found once. This clonotype came up many times. The chain links TRBV11-2 to TRBJ2-2, with D unclear. The clonotype was recovered from a woman aged 30 to 39 with multiple sclerosis. Sequences were obtained from PBMCs. CDR3 sequence reads: CASSQITERPTGELFF. CDR3 bases: TGTGCCAGCAGCCAAATAACAGAAAGACCCACCGGGGAGCTGTTTTTT.